This TCR beta chain was recovered during a study of cytomegalovirus exposure and HLA in healthy donors. The study's findings and limits: Common viral pathogens were later found to be apparently linked to several of the most significant clusters. In an earlier analysis, in 540 or so donors, most V segments appeared productive either ~87% or ~30% of the time. In all likelihood, a cluster of highly shared sequence variants was a sequencing artifact.

A word on this clone: The antigen remains undetermined.

Samples came from healthy bone marrow donors. PCR employed 60 Vbeta and 13 Jbeta primers. Some clones are missing from TCRdb's copy, which holds only in-frame ones; the method was immunoSEQ multiplex PCR. This table has 140,000 to 150,000 clones, roughly 87% appearing once. This clonotype was sampled from a woman aged 40 to 50 in good health and CMV-seronegative. Sequencing used PBMCs.

The CDR3, as DNA: TGTGCCAGCAGCCCACCTAGCGGGAGAGGTTACGAGCAGTACTTC. Translated, it gives CASSPPSGRGYEQYF. The chain recombines TRBV7-9 with TRBJ2-7, with 10 bases fitting TRBD2. Losses at the gene ends were 5 bases for V and 4 bases for J; bases not matched to a gene: 8. CDR1 is SEHNR, CDR2 FQNEAQ, per germline (reference sequence). The CDR3 loop spans 15 amino acids.